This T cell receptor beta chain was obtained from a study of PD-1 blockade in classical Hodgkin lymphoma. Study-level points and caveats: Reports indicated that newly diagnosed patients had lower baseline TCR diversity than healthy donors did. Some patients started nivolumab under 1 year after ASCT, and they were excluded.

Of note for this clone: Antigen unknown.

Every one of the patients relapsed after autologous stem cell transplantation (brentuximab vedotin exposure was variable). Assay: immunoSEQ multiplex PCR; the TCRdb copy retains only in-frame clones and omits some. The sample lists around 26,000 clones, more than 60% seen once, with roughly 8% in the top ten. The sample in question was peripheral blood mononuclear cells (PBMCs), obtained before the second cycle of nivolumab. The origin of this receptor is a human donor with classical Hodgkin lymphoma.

Here the CDR3 DNA reads TGTGCCAGCAGTTTATTCCAGAGCACAGATACGCAGTATTTT. Protein product: CASSLFQSTDTQYF. J is TRBJ2-3 and V is TRBV28; D ambiguous. The CDR3 contains 14 residues. Between the trimmed V and J ends, which lost 1 base and 0 bases, there was a span of 5 bases. Germline V CDR1 and CDR2: MDHEN, SYDVKM.